This TCR beta chain was retrieved from a study of monozygotic twins with inflammatory bowel disease (dated by TCRdb to between 2019 and 2020). Background for the entire study: The full study comprised 28 monozygotic twin pairs: nine German pairs (four IBD-concordant, five IBD-discordant) and 19 IBD-discordant Danish pairs. The search for disease-associated traits relied mainly on comparing IBD patients with their genetically identical healthy co-twins within discordant pairs. Each individual had, on average, about 151 000 unique TCRalpha sequences and 181 000 unique TCRbeta sequences available for analysis. Study-wide conclusions, independent of this receptor: The analysis was unable to tell apart different T cell subtypes. Differing immunosuppressive treatments among patients may have added background noise and inter-individual variability to the repertoires. A decrease in TCRbeta repertoire diversity, as measured by inverse Simpson index, was observed in IBD patients compared with their healthy co-twins. Repertoire similarity did not differ between concordant and discordant twins, which could be due to limited statistical power. The results gave no support for a single strong signal or clonotype linked to IBD. Fewer clonotypes were shared with other individuals by IBD patients than by healthy twins, most markedly in patients showing signs of disease activity.

From each donor, a roughly 2.3 ml peripheral blood sample was collected into PAXgene tubes and stored at -80 degrees C. Without any T cell sorting, total RNA was extracted from whole blood using the PAXgene blood miRNA kit on an automated QIAcube. Deep TCRalpha and TCRbeta repertoire profiling with unique molecular barcoding was performed on peripheral blood of monozygotic twin pairs concordant or discordant for inflammatory bowel disease. Smoking habits were recorded for all twin pairs, and individuals were classified as current, former or never smokers. The library was produced with 5' RACE. Preparation of each TCR library used approximately 4,000 ng of total RNA. cDNA was synthesized with SMARTScribe reverse transcriptase in eight separate reactions per sample. Unique molecular identifiers containing a 6-nucleotide sample barcode were introduced through template switching during cDNA synthesis. TCRalpha and TCRbeta cDNA was amplified by two nested PCRs of around 16 and 10 cycles, with bead purification after each PCR. Before amplification, cDNA was treated with uracil DNA-glycosylase and purified using the QIAquick PCR purification kit. In the second PCR, Illumina TruSeq-compatible adapters and sample-specific barcodes were added. TapeStation and Qubit were used to check library quality and concentration, and 5 ng of each library was pooled. Pooled libraries were sequenced on an Illumina HiSeq2500 single-index Rapid Run with 2 x 100 bp reads and custom sequencing primers. In the source study's methods: UMI-based consensus assembly with MiGEC version 1.2.6 was used to correct PCR and sequencing errors. MiXCR version 2.1.1 handled V(D)J alignment, clonotype assembly and CDR3 extraction. To normalise gene usage, clonotype sharing and MAIT/NKT TCR abundance, the analysis used the top 1000, 10 000 and 20 000 clonotypes per sample. Diversity was computed as the inverse Simpson index with the vegan R package after downsampling to 27 000 UMIs. Statistical testing used paired Mann-Whitney U tests on the discordant twin pairs and applied Benjamini-Hochberg correction for multiple testing. TCRdb reprocessed the reads, reporting each CDR3 protein sequence once and no DNA. V and J calls and clone size were set by TCRdb, not the authors. The record for this sample contains some 440,000 distinct CDR3 sequences. 2.4% of the sample is held by the ten biggest clonotypes.

The CDR3, cysteine through phenylalanine, is 14 amino acids long. DNA for this receptor is not on file. CDR1 and CDR2, looked up from the germline V gene, are ENHRY and SYGVKD. In regard to this clonotype: Its antigen has not been determined.

The sequence derives from a human donor with ulcerative colitis or Crohn's disease, or a healthy co-twin of an affected twin (not recorded which). The receptor chain draws on TRBV10-3 and TRBJ1-1. The sequencing input was blood. The CDR3 corresponds to CAISQGRLNTEAFF.